This entry concerns a single T cell receptor (beta chain). Antigen: not known. Clones were sequenced by immunoSEQ multiplex PCR, and TCRdb holds only the in-frame ones, with some missing. Of 120,000 to 150,000 clones listed, approximately 87% are singletons. These data come from a study of T cell responses to AZD1222 COVID-19 vaccine. Study observations and caveats: Donors were mostly white British, more females; clonal diversity possibly underestimated. Breadth and depth of Spike-specific TCRs rose after two AZD1222 doses. At baseline, just a handful of AZD1222 recipients tested seropositive.

The clonotype originates from an adult who received the AZD1222 COVID-19 vaccine. The sequenced sample was peripheral blood, obtained 28 days after the second AZD1222 dose.

The CDR3 is CASSQGGEDSPLHF. DNA of the CDR3: TGTGCCAGCAGCCAGGGGGGGGAAGATTCACCCCTCCACTTT. The gene calls are TRBV3-1 (or the pseudogene TRBV3-2) and TRBJ1-6; TRBD1 might be the D (5 bases). Germline CDR1 reads LGHDT; CDR2 reads YNNKEL (reference sequence). This CDR3 has 14 amino acids. V shed 3 bases and J shed 8 bases, with 11 bases lying between them.